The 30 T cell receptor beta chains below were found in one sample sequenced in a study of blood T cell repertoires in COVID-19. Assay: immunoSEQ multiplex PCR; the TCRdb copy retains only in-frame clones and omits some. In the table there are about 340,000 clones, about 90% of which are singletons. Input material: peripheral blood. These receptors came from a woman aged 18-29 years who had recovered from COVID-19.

CDR3 coding DNA: TGTGCCAGTAGTAATAGCGGGAGTTCAGATACGCAGTATTTT. Translating it yields CASSNSGSSDTQYF. The V call is TRBV19, the J call TRBJ2-3; 9 nucleotides agree with TRBD2. Germline CDR1 and CDR2: LNHDA and SQIVND (reference sequence). V shed 4 bases and J 4 bases; nucleotides not matched to a gene: 3. There are 14 residues in the CDR3.

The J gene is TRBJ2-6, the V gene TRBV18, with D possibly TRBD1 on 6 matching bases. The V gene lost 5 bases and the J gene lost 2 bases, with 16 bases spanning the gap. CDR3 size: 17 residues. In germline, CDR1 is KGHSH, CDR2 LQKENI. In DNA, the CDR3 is TGTGCCAGCTCAAAATACAGGGAATTGGCTGGGGCCAACGTCCTGACTTTC. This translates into CASSKYRELAGANVLTF.

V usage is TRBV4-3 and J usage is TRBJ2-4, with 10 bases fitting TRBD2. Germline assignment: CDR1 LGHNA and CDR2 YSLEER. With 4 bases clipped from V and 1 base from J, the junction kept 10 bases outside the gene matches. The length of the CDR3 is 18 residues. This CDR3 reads CASSRTAGGLWAKNIQYF. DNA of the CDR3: TGCGCCAGCAGCCGTACAGCGGGAGGGCTCTGGGCCAAAAACATTCAGTACTTC.

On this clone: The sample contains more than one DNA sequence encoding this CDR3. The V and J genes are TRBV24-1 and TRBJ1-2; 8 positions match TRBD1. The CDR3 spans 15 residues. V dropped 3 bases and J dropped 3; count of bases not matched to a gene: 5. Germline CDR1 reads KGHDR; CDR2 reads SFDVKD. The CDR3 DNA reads TGTGCCACCAGTGATGGTTCGACAGGGGACTATGGCTACACCTTC. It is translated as CATSDGSTGDYGYTF.

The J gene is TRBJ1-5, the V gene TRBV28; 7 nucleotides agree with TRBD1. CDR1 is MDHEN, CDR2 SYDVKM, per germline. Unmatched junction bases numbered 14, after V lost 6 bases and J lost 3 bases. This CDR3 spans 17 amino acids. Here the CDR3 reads CASSLSGGLGSNQPQHF. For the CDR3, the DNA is TGTGCCAGCAGCCTATCAGGGGGTTTGGGGTCCAATCAGCCCCAGCATTTT.

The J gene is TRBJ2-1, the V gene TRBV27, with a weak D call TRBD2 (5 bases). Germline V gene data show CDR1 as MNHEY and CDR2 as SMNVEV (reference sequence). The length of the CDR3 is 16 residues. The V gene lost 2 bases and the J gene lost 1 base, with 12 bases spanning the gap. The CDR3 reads CASSLLTRRSYNEQFF. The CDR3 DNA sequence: TGTGCCAGCAGTTTACTAACTAGGAGGTCCTACAATGAGCAGTTCTTC.

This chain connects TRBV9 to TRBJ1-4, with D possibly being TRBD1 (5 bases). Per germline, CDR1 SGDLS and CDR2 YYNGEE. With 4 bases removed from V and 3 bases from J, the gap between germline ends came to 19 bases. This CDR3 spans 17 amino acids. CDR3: CASSPPLSPGSNEKLFF. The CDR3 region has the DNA TGTGCCAGCAGCCCCCCGTTGTCGCCAGGGTCTAATGAAAAACTGTTTTTT.

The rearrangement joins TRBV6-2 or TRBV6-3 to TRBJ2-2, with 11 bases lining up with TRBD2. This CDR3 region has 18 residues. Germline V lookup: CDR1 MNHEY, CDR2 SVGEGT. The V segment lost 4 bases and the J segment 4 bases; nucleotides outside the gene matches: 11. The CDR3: CASSFSLAGVEVTGELFF. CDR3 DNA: TGTGCCAGCAGTTTTTCACTAGCGGGAGTTGAGGTCACCGGGGAGCTGTTTTTT.

The CDR3 region has the DNA TGTGCCGTAGGGGACAGGGGCTATGGCTACACCTTC. Translation gives CAVGDRGYGYTF. The gene calls are TRBV11-3 and TRBJ1-2, with 10 bases identical to TRBD1. After removal of 11 bases from V and 4 bases from J, the junction contained 4 bases not matched to a gene. Per germline, CDR1 SGHNT and CDR2 YENEEA. This CDR3 is built from 12 residues.

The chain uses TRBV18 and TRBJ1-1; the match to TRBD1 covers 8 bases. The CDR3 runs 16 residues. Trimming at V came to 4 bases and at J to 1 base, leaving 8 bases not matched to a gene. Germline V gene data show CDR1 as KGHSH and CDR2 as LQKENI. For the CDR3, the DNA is TGTGCCAGCTCACTTCAACAGGGGGAGGAGAACACTGAAGCTTTCTTT. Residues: CASSLQQGEENTEAFF.

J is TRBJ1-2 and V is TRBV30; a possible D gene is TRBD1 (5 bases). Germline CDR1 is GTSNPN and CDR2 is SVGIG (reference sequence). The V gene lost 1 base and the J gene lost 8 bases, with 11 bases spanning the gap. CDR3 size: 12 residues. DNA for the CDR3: TGTGCCTGGAGTGCGGGGGTACGGGGCTACACCTTC. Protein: CAWSAGVRGYTF.

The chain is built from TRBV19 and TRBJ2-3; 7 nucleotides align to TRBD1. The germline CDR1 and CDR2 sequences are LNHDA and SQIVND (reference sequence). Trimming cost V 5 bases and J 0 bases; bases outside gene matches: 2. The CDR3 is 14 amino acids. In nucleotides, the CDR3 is TGTGCCAGTAGTTACAGGGGCAGCACAGATACGCAGTATTTT. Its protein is CASSYRGSTDTQYF.

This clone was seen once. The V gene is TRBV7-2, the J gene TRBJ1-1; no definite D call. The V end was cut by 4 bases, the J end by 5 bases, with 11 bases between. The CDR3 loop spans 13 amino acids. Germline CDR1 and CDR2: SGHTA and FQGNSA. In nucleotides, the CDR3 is TGTGCCAGCAGCTACCGTGAGGTGACTGAAGCTTTCTTT. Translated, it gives CASSYREVTEAFF.

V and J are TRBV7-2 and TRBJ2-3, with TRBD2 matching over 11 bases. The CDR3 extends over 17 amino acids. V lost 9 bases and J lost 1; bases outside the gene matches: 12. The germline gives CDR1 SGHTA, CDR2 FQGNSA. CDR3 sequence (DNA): TGTGCCAGTGCCACTAGCGGGAGTATTATCGGCACAGATACGCAGTATTTT. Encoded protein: CASATSGSIIGTDTQYF.

CDR3 in DNA: TGTGCCAGCAGCGTAGCCTCGGGTGCCGGGGAGCTGTTTTTT. Translation: CASSVASGAGELFF. The chain recombines TRBV9 with TRBJ2-2; D is unresolved. The CDR3 is 14 amino acids. V was trimmed by 0 bases and J by 6 bases, leaving 9 bases between them. The germline V gene has CDR1 SGDLS and CDR2 YYNGEE.

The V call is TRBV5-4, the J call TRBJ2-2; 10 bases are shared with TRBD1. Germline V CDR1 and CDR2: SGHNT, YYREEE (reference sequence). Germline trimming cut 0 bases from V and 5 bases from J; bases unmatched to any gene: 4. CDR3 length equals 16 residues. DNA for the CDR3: TGTGCCAGCAGCTTGGGACAGGGGGCGCGGACCGGGGAGCTGTTTTTT. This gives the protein CASSLGQGARTGELFF.

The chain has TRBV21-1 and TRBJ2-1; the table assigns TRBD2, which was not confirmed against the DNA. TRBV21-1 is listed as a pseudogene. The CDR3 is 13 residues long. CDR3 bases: TGTGCCAGCACAGCGGGAGGACGGAATGAGCAGTTCTTC. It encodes CASTAGGRNEQFF.

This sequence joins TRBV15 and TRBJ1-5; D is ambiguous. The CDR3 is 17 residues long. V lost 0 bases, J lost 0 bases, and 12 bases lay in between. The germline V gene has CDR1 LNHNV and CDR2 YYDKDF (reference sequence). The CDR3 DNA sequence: TGTGCCACCAGCAGAGATTCAGCACGGGATAGCAATCAGCCCCAGCATTTT. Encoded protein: CATSRDSARDSNQPQHF.

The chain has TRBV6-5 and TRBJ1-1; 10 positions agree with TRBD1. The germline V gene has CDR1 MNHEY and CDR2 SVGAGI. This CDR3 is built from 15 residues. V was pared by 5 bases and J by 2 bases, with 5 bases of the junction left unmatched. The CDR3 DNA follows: TGTGCCAGCAGTAAGGACAGGGGGAGAAACACTGAAGCTTTCTTT. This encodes CASSKDRGRNTEAFF.

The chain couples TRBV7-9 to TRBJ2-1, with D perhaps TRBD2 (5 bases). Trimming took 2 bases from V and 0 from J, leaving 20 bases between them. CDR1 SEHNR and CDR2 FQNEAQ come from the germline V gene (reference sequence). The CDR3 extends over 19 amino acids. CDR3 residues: CASSLSRVGSRSSYNEQFF. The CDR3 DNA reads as TGTGCCAGCAGCTTATCGCGGGTGGGATCCCGGAGCTCCTACAATGAGCAGTTCTTC.

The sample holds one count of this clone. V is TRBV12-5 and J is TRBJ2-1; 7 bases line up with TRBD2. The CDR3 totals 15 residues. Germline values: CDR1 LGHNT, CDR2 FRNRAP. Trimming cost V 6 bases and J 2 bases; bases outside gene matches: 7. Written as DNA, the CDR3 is TGTGCTAGTGGCCCAAGCGGGACTACCTACAATGAGCAGTTCTTC. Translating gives CASGPSGTTYNEQFF. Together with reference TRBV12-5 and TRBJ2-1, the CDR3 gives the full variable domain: DARVTQTPRHKVTEMGQEVTMRCQPILGHNTVFWYRQTMMQGLELLAYFRNRAPLDDSGMPKDRFSAEMPDATLATLKIQPSEPRDSAVYFCASGPSGTTYNEQFFGPGTRLTVL.

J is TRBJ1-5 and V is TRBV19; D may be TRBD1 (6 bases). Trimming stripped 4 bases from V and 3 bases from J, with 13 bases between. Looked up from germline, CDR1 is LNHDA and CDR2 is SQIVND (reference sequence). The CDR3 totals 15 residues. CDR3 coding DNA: TGTGCCAGTAGTAAACAGGGTACCTCCAATCAGCCCCAGCATTTT. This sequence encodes CASSKQGTSNQPQHF. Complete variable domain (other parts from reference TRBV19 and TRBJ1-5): DGGITQSPKYLFRKEGQNVTLSCEQNLNHDAMYWYRQDPGQGLRLIYYSQIVNDFQKGDIAEGYSVSREKKESFPLTVTSAQKNPTAFYLCASSKQGTSNQPQHFGDGTRLSIL.

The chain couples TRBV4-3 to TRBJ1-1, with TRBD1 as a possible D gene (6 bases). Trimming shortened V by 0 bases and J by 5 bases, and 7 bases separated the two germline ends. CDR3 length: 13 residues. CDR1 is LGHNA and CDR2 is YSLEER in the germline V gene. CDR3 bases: TGCGCCAGCAGCCAAGACCAGGGGACTGAAGCTTTCTTT. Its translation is CASSQDQGTEAFF.

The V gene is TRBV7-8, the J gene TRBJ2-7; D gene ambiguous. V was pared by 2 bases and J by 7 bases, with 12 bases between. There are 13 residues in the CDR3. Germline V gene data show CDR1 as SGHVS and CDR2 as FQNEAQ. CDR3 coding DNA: TGTGCCAGCAGCTTACGAGGCCCTCGGGAGCAGTACGTC. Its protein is CASSLRGPREQYV.

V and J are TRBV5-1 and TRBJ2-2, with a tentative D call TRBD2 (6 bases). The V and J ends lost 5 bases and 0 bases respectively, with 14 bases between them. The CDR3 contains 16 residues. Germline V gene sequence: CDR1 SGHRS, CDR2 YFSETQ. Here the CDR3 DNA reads TGCGCCAGCAGTCTTAGCGGAACTGCGAACACCGGGGAGCTGTTTTTT. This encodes CASSLSGTANTGELFF.

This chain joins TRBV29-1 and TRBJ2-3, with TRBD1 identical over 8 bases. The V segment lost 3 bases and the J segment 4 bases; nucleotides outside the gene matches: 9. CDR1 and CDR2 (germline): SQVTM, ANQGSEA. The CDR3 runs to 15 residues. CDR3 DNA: TGCAGCGTTGATAGGGCGACAGGGGTTTCAGATACGCAGTATTTT. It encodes CSVDRATGVSDTQYF.

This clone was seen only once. The CDR3 protein is CSVERGSRNYGYTF. The CDR3 DNA reads TGCAGCGTTGAAAGGGGCAGTCGAAACTATGGCTACACCTTC. The rearrangement uses TRBV29-1 and TRBJ1-2, with D possibly matching TRBD1 (5 bases). Per the germline V gene, CDR1 is SQVTM and CDR2 is ANQGSEA. The CDR3 totals 14 residues. V dropped 2 bases and J dropped 2 bases, with 12 bases sitting between them.

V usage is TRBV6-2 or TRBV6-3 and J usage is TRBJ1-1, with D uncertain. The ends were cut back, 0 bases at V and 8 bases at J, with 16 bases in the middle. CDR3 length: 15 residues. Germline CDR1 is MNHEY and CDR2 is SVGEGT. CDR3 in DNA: TGTGCCAGCAGTTACTCAGGACTAGTGAACTCGGAAGCTTTCTTT. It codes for CASSYSGLVNSEAFF.

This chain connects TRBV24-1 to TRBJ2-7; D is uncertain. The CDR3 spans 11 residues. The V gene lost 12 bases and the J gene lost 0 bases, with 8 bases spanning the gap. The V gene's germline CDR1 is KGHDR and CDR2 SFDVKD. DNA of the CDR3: TGTGCCCTCCGGTCCTCCTACGAGCAGTACGTC. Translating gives CALRSSYEQYV.

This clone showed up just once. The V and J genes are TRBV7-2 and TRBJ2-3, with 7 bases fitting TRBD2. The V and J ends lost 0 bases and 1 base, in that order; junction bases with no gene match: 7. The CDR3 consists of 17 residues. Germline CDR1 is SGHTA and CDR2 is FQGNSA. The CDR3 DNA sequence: TGTGCCAGCAGCTTAGCGCGAACGGGAGGAGGCACAGATACGCAGTATTTT. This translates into CASSLARTGGGTDTQYF.